The 32 T cell receptor beta chains presented below share a single source sample, sequenced in a study of cytomegalovirus exposure and HLA in healthy donors. The method was immunoSEQ multiplex PCR; TCRdb's version includes in-frame clones alone and lacks a portion of them. This sample has 110,000 or so clones, with about 82% found just once. Sample: PBMCs. These receptors were taken from a man between 18 and 29 years old in good health and CMV-seronegative.

The CDR3 sequence is CASKWGELNTGELFF. The CDR3 DNA sequence: TGTGCCAGCAAGTGGGGGGAGCTGAACACCGGGGAGCTGTTTTTT. V gene TRBV6-5 combines with J gene TRBJ2-2; a weak D match, TRBD2 (6 bases). Trimming stripped 7 bases from V and 1 base from J, with 13 bases between. Germline loops: CDR1 MNHEY, CDR2 SVGAGI. The CDR3 has 15 amino acids.

Regarding this clone: At one end the junction does not follow the germline gene, possibly because of a read error. V and J are TRBV30 and TRBJ1-6, with D hard to call. The length of the CDR3 is 15 residues. Germline V gene data show CDR1 as GTSNPN and CDR2 as SVGIG (reference sequence). DNA of the CDR3: TGTGCCTGGATGAAGCCGGAGTCCTATAATTCACCCCTCTACTTT. Encoded protein: CAWMKPESYNSPLYF.

The chain is built from TRBV9 and TRBJ2-3; 7 positions match TRBD2. The germline CDR1 and CDR2 sequences are SGDLS and YYNGEE. This CDR3 has 16 amino acids. V lost 0 bases and J lost 2; bases outside the gene matches: 6. CDR3 nucleotides: TGTGCCAGCAGCGTAGTCGTGGGGGGGACCACAGATACGCAGTATTTT. Encoded protein: CASSVVVGGTTDTQYF.

Turning to this clone: The sample contains more than one DNA sequence encoding this CDR3. This sequence joins TRBV11-2 and TRBJ1-5; D is perhaps TRBD1 (5 bases). Germline V gene data show CDR1 as SGHAT and CDR2 as FQNNGV. The CDR3 is 14 residues long. V shed 1 base and J shed 3 bases, with 7 bases lying between them. CDR3 protein: CASSLVGANQPQHF. The CDR3 DNA sequence: TGTGCCAGCAGCTTAGTTGGGGCCAATCAGCCCCAGCATTTT.

The rearrangement joins TRBV6-5 to TRBJ1-5; D remains unclear. V was clipped by 0 bases and J by 11 bases, with 11 bases between them. This CDR3 has 13 residues. The germline CDR1 and CDR2 sequences are MNHEY and SVGAGI. CDR3 DNA: TGTGCCAGCAGTTACTCCCGGACCGGGGCCCAGCATTTT. This sequence encodes CASSYSRTGAQHF.

The V and J genes are TRBV5-4 and TRBJ2-3, with TRBD1 as a possible D gene (7 bases). This CDR3 has 14 residues. The germline CDR1 and CDR2 sequences are SGHNT and YYREEE (reference sequence). Trimming removed 4 bases at V and 5 bases at J, with 14 bases between. CDR3 DNA: TGTGCCAGCAGCGCGGGACAGTTCGGAGATACGCAGTATTTT. Protein sequence: CASSAGQFGDTQYF.

The chain joins TRBV13 to TRBJ1-1; 7 bases line up with TRBD1. V was pared by 2 bases and J by 0 bases, with 3 bases of the junction left unmatched. Germline CDR1 and CDR2: PRHDT and FYEKMQ (reference sequence). The CDR3 extends over 15 amino acids. The CDR3, as DNA: TGTGCCAGCAGCTTATGGGACAGCCTGAACACTGAAGCTTTCTTT. Residues: CASSLWDSLNTEAFF. Together with reference TRBV13 and TRBJ1-1, the CDR3 gives the full variable domain: AAGVIQSPRHLIKEKRETATLKCYPIPRHDTVYWYQQGPGQDPQFLISFYEKMQSDKGSIPDRFSAQQFSDYHSELNMSSLELGDSALYFCASSLWDSLNTEAFFGQGTRLTVV.

The chain is built from TRBV6-4 and TRBJ2-2, with unresolved D. The V gene lost 6 bases and the J gene lost 4 bases, with 6 bases spanning the gap. Germline V gene data show CDR1 as MRHNA and CDR2 as SNTAGT. This CDR3 comprises 12 residues. This chain's CDR3 is CASSPRTGELFF. CDR3 nucleotide sequence: TGTGCCAGCAGCCCCCGCACCGGGGAGCTGTTTTTT.

The CDR3 sequence is CASSWGEPYGYTF. CDR3 DNA sequence: TGTGCCAGCAGTTGGGGGGAACCATATGGCTACACCTTC. The genes are TRBV28 and TRBJ1-2, with D perhaps TRBD1 (5 bases). Germline CDR1 MDHEN, CDR2 SYDVKM. Deletions cut 4 bases from V and 5 bases from J, with 11 bases between. The CDR3 contains 13 residues.

Only one count was recorded for this clone. The gene calls are TRBV7-7 and TRBJ2-6; D perhaps matches TRBD1 (5 bases). The V gene's germline CDR1 is SSHAT and CDR2 FNYEAQ (reference sequence). This CDR3 has 13 residues. Here the CDR3 DNA reads TGTGCTCCCCAGGGTTCTGGGGCCAACGTCCTGACTTTC. This codes for CAPQGSGANVLTF.

The chain employs TRBV7-9 and TRBJ2-1; D may be TRBD1 (5 bases). V was cut by 7 bases and J by 8 bases, with 15 bases left in between. Germline-derived CDR1 and CDR2 are SEHNR and FQNEAQ (reference sequence). This CDR3 has 13 amino acids. CDR3 residues: CASNQGVGDEQFF. CDR3 nucleotides: TGTGCCAGCAACCAGGGTGTAGGCGATGAGCAGTTCTTC.

The V call is TRBV19, the J call TRBJ1-5, with a weak D call TRBD1 (5 bases). V was clipped by 6 bases and J by 7 bases, with 19 bases between them. Germline V gene data show CDR1 as LNHDA and CDR2 as SQIVND (reference sequence). The CDR3 is 15 residues long. The CDR3 region has the DNA TGTGCCAGTAGCATCACCGGGCAGGGCTACCAGCCCCAGCATTTT. Amino acid sequence: CASSITGQGYQPQHF.

The V call is TRBV15, the J call TRBJ2-7; 8 bases are shared with TRBD1. Trimming at V came to 1 base and at J to 5 bases, leaving 7 bases not matched to a gene. This CDR3 is built from 15 residues. The germline CDR1 and CDR2 sequences are LNHNV and YYDKDF (reference sequence). CDR3 bases: TGTGCCACCAGCAGAGGAAGACAGGGGAACGACGAGCAGTACTTC. Protein sequence: CATSRGRQGNDEQYF.

The chain recombines TRBV7-8 with TRBJ1-1; D uncertain. V lost 1 base and J lost 2, with 5 bases in between. This CDR3 region has 13 residues. The germline gives CDR1 SGHVS, CDR2 FQNEAQ. As DNA, the CDR3 is TGTGCCAGCAGCTTAGAACATAACACTGAAGCTTTCTTT. This translates into CASSLEHNTEAFF. Full variable domain (outside the CDR3, taken from reference TRBV7-8 and TRBJ1-1): GAGVSQSPRYKVAKRGQDVALRCDPISGHVSLFWYQQALGQGPEFLTYFQNEAQLDKSGLPSDRFFAERPEGSVSTLKIQRTQQEDSAVYLCASSLEHNTEAFFGQGTRLTVV.

The chain is built from TRBV19 and TRBJ2-3, with D possibly being TRBD1 (6 bases). The CDR3 runs to 17 residues. Per germline, CDR1 LNHDA and CDR2 SQIVND (reference sequence). Trimming cost V 5 bases and J 6 bases, with 24 bases left between them. This chain's CDR3 is CASSHQVGGRERDTQYF. CDR3 bases: TGTGCCAGTAGTCATCAAGTAGGGGGACGCGAGAGGGATACGCAGTATTTT.

This chain links TRBV5-4 with TRBJ2-5, with D tentatively TRBD2 (7 bases). The V end was cut by 0 bases, the J end by 0 bases, with 18 bases between. The CDR3 is made up of 18 amino acids. The germline gives CDR1 SGHNT, CDR2 YYREEE (reference sequence). Written as DNA, the CDR3 is TGTGCCAGCAGCTTGGGGGGGGCTAGCGGAACAAACCAAGAGACCCAGTACTTC. Translated, it gives CASSLGGASGTNQETQYF.

This clone was seen only a few times. The chain combines TRBV13 with TRBJ2-7; D is uncertain. Germline CDR1 is PRHDT and CDR2 is FYEKMQ (reference sequence). V was trimmed by 5 bases and J by 3 bases, leaving 5 bases between them. CDR3 length: 11 residues. CDR3 bases: TGTGCCAGCAGCCCAGGCTACGAGCAGTACTTC. Translated: CASSPGYEQYF.

This clone has just one count. The gene calls are TRBV7-2 and TRBJ2-1, with no clear D. V was shortened by 5 bases and J by 0 bases, with 11 bases between the two germline ends. This CDR3 comprises 15 residues. Germline V CDR1 and CDR2: SGHTA, FQGNSA. The CDR3: CASSPRMSSYNEQFF. CDR3 DNA sequence: TGTGCCAGCAGCCCTAGGATGAGCTCCTACAATGAGCAGTTCTTC.

J is TRBJ2-7 and V is TRBV4-2, with a possible D match to TRBD2 (7 bases). Germline V gene data show CDR1 as LGHNA and CDR2 as YNFKEQ. The CDR3 has 18 amino acids. V lost 1 base and J 2 bases, leaving 21 bases between the germline ends. This CDR3 is CASSQAGVGGGQPYEQYF. In DNA form, the CDR3 reads TGTGCCAGCAGCCAAGCGGGGGTTGGGGGGGGCCAACCCTACGAGCAGTACTTC.

V gene TRBV4-1 combines with J gene TRBJ2-5, with 11 bases lining up with TRBD2. Germline V gives CDR1 MGHRA, CDR2 YSYEKL. The CDR3 sequence is 17 residues long. V shed 3 bases, J shed 2 bases, and the junction held 8 bases outside the gene matches. The CDR3 DNA sequence: TGCGCCAGCAGCCATCCCGCTAGCGGGGGGCCGCAAGAGACCCAGTACTTC. Protein: CASSHPASGGPQETQYF.

This chain links TRBV6-1 with TRBJ1-2; 8 positions match TRBD1. Trimming at V came to 8 bases and at J to 3 bases, leaving 5 bases not matched to a gene. Germline assignment: CDR1 MNHNS and CDR2 SASEGT. There are 13 residues in the CDR3. This CDR3 is CASAETGDYGYTF. For the CDR3, the DNA is TGTGCCAGCGCCGAGACAGGGGACTATGGCTACACCTTC.

V gene TRBV5-4 combines with J gene TRBJ2-7; 7 nucleotides agree with TRBD1. Germline loops: CDR1 SGHNT, CDR2 YYREEE (reference sequence). The CDR3 runs to 14 residues. The trim removed 4 bases at V and 4 bases at J, leaving 8 bases unmatched. The CDR3 sequence: CASSPPGQHYEQYF. The DNA for the CDR3 is TGTGCCAGCAGCCCGCCGGGACAGCATTACGAGCAGTACTTC.

This sequence joins TRBV7-9 and TRBJ2-1, with 11 nucleotides matching TRBD2. The CDR3 spans 16 residues. Germline CDR1 SEHNR, CDR2 FQNEAQ (reference sequence). V trimming: 4 bases; J trimming: 7 bases; junction bases outside the gene matches: 9. The CDR3: CASSYIAGGPRNEQFF. The CDR3 DNA follows: TGTGCCAGCAGCTACATAGCGGGAGGGCCTCGGAATGAGCAGTTCTTC.

The chain joins TRBV5-1 to TRBJ2-6; D perhaps matches TRBD1 (5 bases). CDR1 and CDR2 from the germline V gene are SGHRS and YFSETQ. Trimming cost V 2 bases and J 0 bases, with 15 bases left between them. The CDR3 length is 18 residues. CDR3 sequence: CASSFSGQWVSGANVLTF. The CDR3 DNA is TGCGCCAGCAGCTTTTCAGGGCAATGGGTCTCTGGGGCCAACGTCCTGACTTTC.

V gene TRBV2 combines with J gene TRBJ2-5; TRBD2 agrees at 11 bases. The CDR3 length is 17 residues. J was trimmed by 2 bases and V by 1 base; bases with no gene match: 6. Germline V CDR1 and CDR2: SNHLY, FYNNEI. CDR3 protein: CASSEGTSGPGQETQYF. The CDR3 bases are TGTGCCAGCAGTGAAGGGACTAGCGGGCCGGGGCAAGAGACCCAGTACTTC.

This rearrangement joins TRBV5-4 to TRBJ2-7, with 11 nucleotides matching TRBD1. The CDR3 totals 15 residues. The J segment lost 0 bases and the V segment lost 4 bases, leaving 3 bases of the junction unmatched. CDR1 and CDR2 from the germline V gene are SGHNT and YYREEE (reference sequence). CDR3 loop: CASSPGTGGSYEQYF. For the CDR3, the DNA is TGTGCCAGCAGCCCCGGGACAGGGGGCTCCTACGAGCAGTACTTC.

V is TRBV9 and J is TRBJ2-2; TRBD2 is a possible D gene (5 bases). CDR1 is SGDLS, CDR2 YYNGEE, per germline. The CDR3 runs 14 residues. With 3 bases removed from V and 5 bases from J, the gap between germline ends came to 11 bases. CDR3 amino acids: CASSAPPGTGELFF. CDR3 sequence (DNA): TGTGCCAGCAGCGCCCCCCCGGGAACCGGGGAGCTGTTTTTT.

V and J are TRBV19 and TRBJ2-1, with D unresolved. This CDR3 has 12 residues. The germline CDR1 and CDR2 sequences are LNHDA and SQIVND (reference sequence). The ends were cut back, 6 bases at V and 2 bases at J, with 5 bases in the middle. Here the CDR3 reads CASRAPYNEQFF. Here the CDR3 DNA reads TGTGCCAGTAGGGCACCCTACAATGAGCAGTTCTTC.

The V gene is TRBV10-2, the J gene TRBJ1-1, with 9 bases aligning to TRBD1. This CDR3 has 17 amino acids. Unmatched junction bases numbered 10, after V lost 5 bases and J lost 0 bases. Germline V gene sequence: CDR1 WSHSY, CDR2 SAAADI. The CDR3: CASSLITGGRMNTEAFF. CDR3 DNA: TGCGCCAGCAGTCTAATTACAGGGGGCAGGATGAACACTGAAGCTTTCTTT.

The chain links TRBV29-1 to TRBJ2-3; 16 nucleotides line up with TRBD2. Germline V gene sequence: CDR1 SQVTM, CDR2 ANQGSEA. Trimming cost V 6 bases and J 2 bases; bases outside gene matches: 8. The CDR3 runs 17 residues. The CDR3 DNA is TGCAGCGTCACGGGACTAGCGGGAGGGGCCTTCACAGATACGCAGTATTTT. It encodes CSVTGLAGGAFTDTQYF.

The rearrangement joins TRBV5-6 to TRBJ2-7; a possible D gene is TRBD1 (5 bases). The germline CDR1 and CDR2 sequences are SGHDT and YYEEEE. The CDR3 loop spans 16 amino acids. Deletions cut 0 bases from V and 6 bases from J, with 19 bases between. As DNA, the CDR3 is TGTGCCAGCAGCTTGGAAGGGGCAGGGTATCTTAGCGAGCAGTACTTC. It translates to CASSLEGAGYLSEQYF.

V usage is TRBV20-1 and J usage is TRBJ2-5; D is unclear. With 6 bases removed from V and 1 base from J, the gap between germline ends came to 3 bases. From germline, CDR1 is DFQATT and CDR2 SNEGSKA (reference sequence). This CDR3 comprises 10 residues. For the CDR3, the DNA is TGCAGTGCCTTCCAAGAGACCCAGTACTTC. Protein product: CSAFQETQYF.